What follows is one T cell receptor (beta chain) and its context. The sample originates from a study of OX40 agonist ivuxolimab in advanced cancers. The overall study: The dose-escalation group included hepatocellular carcinoma, melanoma, renal cell carcinoma and head and neck cancer. Prior anti-PD-1, anti-PD-L1 or anti-CTLA-4 therapy did not bar entry, and less than 50% had some. Partial responses occurred in Three dose-escalation patients, one with hepatocellular carcinoma and two with cutaneous melanoma.

The CDR3 extends over 15 amino acids. Trimming removed 4 bases from V and 5 bases from J, with 17 bases in between. Germline CDR1 and CDR2: SGHRS and YFSETQ. Profiling relied on immunoSEQ multiplex PCR, and the TCRdb table lists in-frame clones only, not all of them. This table has 45,000 to 60,000 clones, roughly 90% appearing once. Sequencing was performed on CD4+ or CD8+ T cells sorted from blood, taken in a trial of the OX40 agonist ivuxolimab. This TCR derives from an adult with an advanced solid tumor such as melanoma, head and neck, liver or kidney cancer. The chain has TRBV5-1 and TRBJ2-3; possible D gene TRBD2, 6 bases. This CDR3 reads CASSPSWGGVDTQYF. CDR3 coding DNA: TGCGCCAGCAGCCCGTCCTGGGGCGGGGTAGATACGCAGTATTTT.